The present T cell receptor beta chain was sequenced within a study of cytomegalovirus exposure and HLA in healthy donors (dated by TCRdb to about 2017). Notes on the research overall: An earlier analysis of 587 of the donors reported approximately 260 Gb of sequence data and around 100 million unique TCR beta sequences obtained from about 180 million T cells. Among almost 400 genotyped donors of the cohort, an average of around 240,000 unique TCR beta nucleotide sequences were sequenced per donor, around 18% of them non-productive. Along with the approximately 700-subject first cohort, a separate validation cohort of around 120 different subjects was used. High-throughput TCR immunosequencing, statistical association of individual TCRs with disease status, and machine learning were combined to predict cytomegalovirus infection status. The study aimed to test whether cataloging public T cell receptors could reveal signatures of past pathogen exposure. A later genetic analysis used genome-wide SNP genotypes for about three fifths of the 666 donors, treating that subset as a discovery cohort. In the later analysis, no new phenotypic data were used to find candidate immune exposures; instead, reliance was placed on TCR beta sequences and their occurrence across donors. Roughly 5 DR-DQ haplotypes were handled as single units for association and clustering because linkage in the cohort was strong. Donor age, sex, ethnicity and CMV serostatus were collected together with the repertoire data. Typing coverage differed by locus: A, B, C, DRB1 and DQB1 were typed in about 620-630 donors, DQA1 in 522, DPA1 in nearly 610, and DPB1 in about 450. The genetic ancestry cluster associated with self-reported Caucasian donors included about 84% of the 300 to 450 genotyped donors. An earlier analysis of several hundred of the donors applied high-throughput TCR beta sequencing to assess whether each TCR beta V gene segment acted as functional or pseudogenic. About 280 gigabases of sequencing data and roughly 81 million unique TCR sequences made up an early release that covered nearly 650 HLA-typed donors. Class I and class II HLA loci were covered by the typing at four-digit resolution. The study used immunosequencing to profile the T cell repertoires of some 600 subjects and linked those repertoires to cytomegalovirus serostatus. Every repertoire in the discovery cohort had been generated on one and the same sequencing platform. In a later analysis, previously published TCR beta repertoires from fewer than 750 donors were re-analyzed and high-resolution HLA genotyping was added so that TCR occurrence patterns could be studied.

General findings and caveats noted by the study authors: HLA typing was unavailable for some donors at each locus, so association tests used only the typed subset. Fewer than 20 rarely observed V segments, including chromosome 9 orphons, were excluded from the earlier analysis of a few hundred of the donors because counts were too low. An earlier analysis of approximately 540 of the donors showed that most TCR beta V segments appeared in productive rearrangements either about 90% or about 30% of the time, which broadly matched IMGT annotations. A further reported finding was that TCR beta sequences accurately predicted the HLA-A and HLA-B alleles for most subjects in the first cohort. Only TCR beta chains were sequenced in this cohort, and the absence of alpha or paired-chain data limited detectable features. A later analysis associated about 17,000 TCR beta sequences with specific HLA alleles at a false discovery rate of 0.05. For the cohort, immune exposure information was limited to CMV serostatus. In the study, approximately 150 TCR beta chains were listed as associated with cytomegalovirus. In a later analysis, several top co-occurrence clusters were reported to appear linked to parvovirus B19, influenza, CMV and Epstein-Barr virus. In vitro tests confirmed that three of the cytomegalovirus-associated TCR beta chains recognize cytomegalovirus antigens. In a later analysis, HLA-associated TCR beta chains were found to be more clonally expanded and to have lower generation probabilities than equally common non-associated chains. Strong co-occurrence of HLA alleles, especially DR and DQ, made assigning TCR associations to individual alleles difficult. An association between a missense DCLRE1C variant and V-gene and J-gene trimming of TCR beta chains was found in a later genetic analysis and replicated in an independent cohort. The classifier was reported to diagnose cytomegalovirus status with high specificity and sensitivity in both the original and validation cohorts. Correlated functional status among segregating V segments might be attributable to linkage disequilibrium, but an unknown experimental factor could not be ruled out. Most TCR sequences were observed very rarely across donors, whereas some public TCRs were present in many individuals. A later analysis found that most CMV-associated TCR beta chains appeared HLA-restricted, with HLA associations seemingly driven largely by CMV exposure. In a later analysis, the rate of TCR association differed among HLA loci, with DRB1 alleles having the most associated TCRs and HLA-C alleles having the fewest. Because the 87-base-pair reads could not distinguish some IMGT-functional V segments, including TRBV6-2 and TRBV6-3, those segments were excluded. A cluster of highly shared sequence variants was judged likely to be a technical artifact of the sequencing pipeline. It was suggested by the authors that the approach could potentially be generalized to other disease states and immunological phenotypes. Sequencing depth was assumed to be roughly uniform across donors in the presence/absence analyses, though that assumption may not hold. According to a later genetic analysis, donors in an Asian-associated ancestry cluster had fewer N-insertions in productive TCRs than the approximately 700-donor mean.

Receptor libraries were prepared by the immunoSEQ multiplex PCR assay. A mixture of 60 forward primers for TCR Vbeta segments and 13 reverse primers for TCR Jbeta segments was used in the multiplex PCR. Amplification of the CDR3 region of rearranged TCR beta genes was performed with a multiplex PCR assay on genomic DNA. The Illumina HiSeq System was used to sequence the amplified TCR beta libraries as 87-base-pair reads. The paper's processing steps were these. A later analysis tallied around 87 million unique TCR beta chains across the 666 repertoires, and some 12 million of those chains were shared by two or more donors. A nearest-neighbor algorithm error-corrected the raw reads and collapsed the reads into unique sequences, merging closely related sequences to remove PCR and sequencing errors. To assign V, D and J gene segments, CDR3 sequences were aligned to IMGT reference sequences. Each retained sequence needed at least a six-nucleotide match to both a V gene segment and a J gene segment. A rearrangement was called productive if the CDR3 had no stop codons and remained in frame with V and J, and every other rearrangement was called non-productive. CDR3 was defined according to IMGT convention as the region running from the second conserved V-encoded cysteine to the conserved J-encoded phenylalanine. Sequences without an unambiguous match to a single V gene segment were excluded from the earlier analysis of almost 600 of the donors. An earlier analysis of 550 to 650 of the donors classified V segments as functional when productive rearrangements were above 56.7% and as segregating when the standard deviation between donors was above 5%. A statistical classification framework was built to diagnose cytomegalovirus status from the catalog of TCR beta chain sequences. V and J gene assignment, in a later analysis, came from comparing TCR nucleotide sequences with IMGT/GENE-DB human TR gene sequences. Using the TCRdist pipeline, a later analysis assigned CDR3 sequences along with most-parsimonious VDJ recombination scenarios. In a later analysis, every TCR beta chain was defined by the combination of its CDR3 amino acid sequence and its V-gene family, and reads without a unique V-gene family were dropped. As a way to deal with suspected cross-contamination and a sequencing artifact, a later analysis dropped more than 500 nucleotide sequences that were highly shared and had low generation probability. In a later analysis, a clonal expansion index was calculated for each public chain from normalized within-repertoire ranks of inferred template counts. Generation probabilities in a later analysis came from a VDJ recombination model fitted to out-of-frame rearrangements, and those results were checked against IGoR. A later analysis scored TCR-TCR, TCR-HLA and TCR-CMV co-occurrence with hypergeometric tests, applying a repertoire-size bias correction to TCR pairs. False discovery rates were estimated in a later analysis by permuting HLA or CMV assignments 20 times. In a later analysis, co-occurring TCRs were grouped using DBSCAN, with TCRdist sequence similarity added in when clustering inside HLA-allele-positive subsets. Repertoires with fewer than 30,000 or more than 120,000 public chains were left out of co-occurrence clustering, as were about five repertoires with anomalous nucleotide sharing. The immuneACCESS repertoire file appears here via TCRdb, limited to in-frame rearrangements. These files lack a portion of the clones; in checked studies, under half of the deficit traces to unresolved V genes, and the cause of the others is not known. Clonal size and the V and J genes are those of that table, whereas D and trimming came from the DNA. This sample gives over 200,000 clones in total; 77% of them show up just once. 2.7% of the sample comes from the top ten.

The cohort was made up of 666 healthy bone marrow donors. At the time of sampling, all cohort members were nominally healthy, though unrecorded immune exposures were likely present. The donor was CMV seropositive and was included in the group of about 290 seropositive cohort members. Each donor provided a peripheral blood sample, and peripheral blood mononuclear cells were used for TCR beta sequencing. The Qiagen DNeasy Blood Extraction Kit was used to extract genomic DNA from the blood cell samples. V has 5 bases trimmed and J has 2 bases trimmed; junction bases matching no gene number 4. Counted from cysteine to phenylalanine, this CDR3 has 14 amino acids. Only CDR3 DNA remains: 42 bases, in frame from the first base. CDR1 and CDR2 are drawn from the germline V gene (reference sequence): LNHDA, SQIVND. On this clone: The clone's antigen remains unknown. Nothing much larger sits one base from this clone, and base qualities are not available.

The sequence joins TRBV19 to TRBJ1-1; 8 middle bases align to TRBD1. This sequence was found in a woman in her sixties or seventies in good health and CMV-seropositive. Sequenced: PBMCs. The nucleotide sequence is TGTGCCAGTAGTGAACAGGGGGTAAACACTGAAGCTTTCTTT. It encodes CASSEQGVNTEAFF.